These 11 T cell receptor beta chains share one sample of origin, sequenced in a study of blood T cell repertoires in COVID-19. Generated by immunoSEQ multiplex PCR, the TCRdb table keeps only in-frame clones and is missing some. The sample comprises more than 140,000 clones, 84% of which are singletons, and approximately 7.1% rests with the top ten. Material for sequencing was peripheral blood. These receptors were obtained from a woman between 50 and 59 years old in a cohort sampled during active or convalescent COVID-19.

The J gene is TRBJ2-3, the V gene TRBV4-1, with 13 bases that match TRBD2. V lost 3 bases to trimming and J lost 2 bases; unmatched junction nucleotides: 5. From germline, CDR1 is MGHRA and CDR2 YSYEKL. The CDR3 totals 17 residues. DNA of the CDR3: TGCGCCAGCAGCCAGAAACTAGCGGGGGGGGACACAGATACGCAGTATTTT. Amino acid sequence: CASSQKLAGGDTDTQYF.

The V and J genes are TRBV5-1 and TRBJ2-3; D perhaps matches TRBD2 (6 bases). V was pared by 2 bases and J by 1 base, with 11 bases between. Germline loops: CDR1 SGHRS, CDR2 YFSETQ. The CDR3 has 15 amino acids. CDR3 nucleotides: TGCGCCAGCAGCTTAAGCGGGCCAGGCACAGATACGCAGTATTTT. Its translation: CASSLSGPGTDTQYF.

The chain couples TRBV7-2 to TRBJ2-1; D uncertain. CDR3 size: 13 residues. Trimming took off 1 base at V and 10 bases at J, with 11 bases between the two ends. CDR1 is SGHTA and CDR2 is FQGNSA in the germline V gene. The CDR3 spells CASSLVPGQEQFF. CDR3 coding DNA: TGTGCCAGCAGCTTAGTACCGGGTCAAGAGCAGTTCTTC. Complete variable domain (other parts from reference TRBV7-2 and TRBJ2-1): GAGVSQSPSNKVTEKGKDVELRCDPISGHTALYWYRQSLGQGLEFLIYFQGNSAPDKSGLPSDRFSAERTGGSVSTLTIQRTQQEDSAVYLCASSLVPGQEQFFGPGTRLTVL.

The chain has TRBV12-3 or TRBV12-4 and TRBJ2-5; 7 bases fit TRBD1. J lost 1 base, V lost 5 bases, and 1 base had no gene match. The CDR3 contains 13 residues. The CDR3 bases are TGTGCCAGCAGTGGACAGGTCCAAGAGACCCAGTACTTC. Translating gives CASSGQVQETQYF.

This clone showed up just a few times. The chain recombines TRBV30 with TRBJ2-2; possibly TRBD1 for D (6 bases). V was pared by 2 bases and J by 8 bases, with 9 bases between. This CDR3 comprises 12 residues. Germline V gives CDR1 GTSNPN, CDR2 SVGIG (reference sequence). CDR3 in DNA: TGTGCCTGGAGTACAGACAGGGGGGAGCTGTTTTTT. This translates into CAWSTDRGELFF. The full variable domain, completed using reference TRBV30 and TRBJ2-2, is SQTIHQWPATLVQPVGSPLSLECTVEGTSNPNLYWYRQAAGRGLQLLFYSVGIGQISSEVPQNLSASRPQDRQFILSSKKLLLSDSGFYLCAWSTDRGELFFGEGSRLTVL.

V is TRBV29-1 and J is TRBJ1-4; tentatively, D is TRBD1 (5 bases). The CDR3 loop spans 14 amino acids. Looked up from germline, CDR1 is SQVTM and CDR2 is ANQGSEA. V lost 0 bases and J 7 bases, leaving 12 bases between the germline ends. CDR3 residues: CSVEDPAGGEKLFF. The CDR3 DNA reads TGCAGCGTTGAAGATCCAGCCGGGGGTGAAAAACTGTTTTTT.

V and J are TRBV6-5 and TRBJ2-5, with 9 bases fitting TRBD1. Germline V lookup: CDR1 MNHEY, CDR2 SVGAGI. Trimming took 6 bases from V and 5 from J; bases not matched to a gene: 10. The CDR3 extends over 15 amino acids. For the CDR3, the DNA is TGTGCCAGCAGACATGGGACAGGGAAGGTGGAGACCCAGTACTTC. Translating gives CASRHGTGKVETQYF.

V is TRBV18 and J is TRBJ2-7; possible D gene TRBD1, 6 bases. The germline V and J ends were trimmed by 1 base and 5 bases, with 9 bases remaining between them. Germline assignment: CDR1 KGHSH and CDR2 LQKENI. This CDR3 has 13 residues. The CDR3 DNA reads as TGTGCCAGCTCACCACGAGGGACACACGAGCAGTACTTC. It encodes CASSPRGTHEQYF. Using reference TRBV18 and TRBJ2-7 for the parts outside the CDR3, the full variable domain is NAGVMQNPRHLVRRRGQEARLRCSPMKGHSHVYWYRQLPEEGLKFMVYLQKENIIDESGMPKERFSAEFPKEGPSILRIQQVVRGDSAAYFCASSPRGTHEQYFGPGTRLTVT.

The V gene is TRBV4-3, the J gene TRBJ2-5; TRBD2 aligns across 11 bases. Germline V CDR1 and CDR2: LGHNA, YSLEER. The CDR3 is 17 residues long. Trimming at V came to 0 bases and at J to 5 bases, leaving 8 bases not matched to a gene. For the CDR3, the DNA is TGCGCCAGCAGCCAAGATCAGCCTAGCGGGGGGTTTGAGACCCAGTACTTC. Protein product: CASSQDQPSGGFETQYF.

The rearrangement links TRBV15 to TRBJ1-2; TRBD1 is a possible D gene (5 bases). The V gene lost 0 bases and the J gene lost 7 bases, with 15 bases spanning the gap. This CDR3 has 15 residues. Germline CDR1 and CDR2: LNHNV and YYDKDF (reference sequence). In DNA, the CDR3 is TGTGCCACCAGCAGAGAGGCAGGGCAAACGTTTGGCTACACCTTC. Translating it yields CATSREAGQTFGYTF.

V is TRBV30 and J is TRBJ1-2; TRBD1 is a possible D gene (5 bases). Trimming took off 1 base at V and 4 bases at J, with 13 bases between the two ends. The CDR3 has 14 residues. Germline lookup yields CDR1 GTSNPN and CDR2 SVGIG (reference sequence). CDR3 in amino acids: CAWSAGGFLYGYTF. The CDR3 nucleotides read TGTGCCTGGAGTGCCGGGGGATTCCTCTATGGCTACACCTTC.